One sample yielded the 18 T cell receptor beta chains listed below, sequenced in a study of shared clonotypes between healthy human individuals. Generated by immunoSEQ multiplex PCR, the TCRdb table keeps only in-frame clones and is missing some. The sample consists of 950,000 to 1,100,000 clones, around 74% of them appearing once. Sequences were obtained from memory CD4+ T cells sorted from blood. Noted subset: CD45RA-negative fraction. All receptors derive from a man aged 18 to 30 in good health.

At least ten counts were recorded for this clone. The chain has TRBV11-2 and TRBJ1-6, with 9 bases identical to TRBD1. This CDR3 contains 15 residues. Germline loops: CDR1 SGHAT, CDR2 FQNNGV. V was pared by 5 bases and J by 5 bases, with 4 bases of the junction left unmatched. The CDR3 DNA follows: TGTGCCAGCAGCACCCGACAGGGGGATAATTCACCCCTCCACTTT. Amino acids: CASSTRQGDNSPLHF.

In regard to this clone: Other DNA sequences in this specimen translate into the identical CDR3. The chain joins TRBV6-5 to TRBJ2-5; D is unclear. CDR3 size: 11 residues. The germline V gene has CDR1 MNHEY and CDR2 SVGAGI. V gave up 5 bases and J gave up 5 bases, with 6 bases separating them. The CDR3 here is CASSTRETQYF. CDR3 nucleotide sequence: TGTGCCAGCAGTACGCGGGAGACCCAGTACTTC.

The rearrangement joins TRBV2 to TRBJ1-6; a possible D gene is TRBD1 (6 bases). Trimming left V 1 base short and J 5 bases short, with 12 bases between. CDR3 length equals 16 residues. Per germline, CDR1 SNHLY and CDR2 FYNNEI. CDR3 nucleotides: TGTGCCAGCAGTGAAGTTCGGACAGCAAATAATTCACCCCTCCACTTT. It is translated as CASSEVRTANNSPLHF.

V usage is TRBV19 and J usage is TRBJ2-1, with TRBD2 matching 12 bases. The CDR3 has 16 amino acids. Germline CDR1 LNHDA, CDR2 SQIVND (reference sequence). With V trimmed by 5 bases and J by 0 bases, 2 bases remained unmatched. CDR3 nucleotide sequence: TGTGCCAGTAGTGGACTAGCGGGAAGCTCCTACAATGAGCAGTTCTTC. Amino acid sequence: CASSGLAGSSYNEQFF.

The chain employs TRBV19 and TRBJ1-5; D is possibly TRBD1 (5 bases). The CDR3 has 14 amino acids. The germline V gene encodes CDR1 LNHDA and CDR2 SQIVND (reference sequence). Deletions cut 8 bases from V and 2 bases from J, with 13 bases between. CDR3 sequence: CASRPAGGNQPQHF. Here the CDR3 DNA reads TGTGCCAGTCGCCCGGCGGGGGGCAATCAGCCCCAGCATTTT.

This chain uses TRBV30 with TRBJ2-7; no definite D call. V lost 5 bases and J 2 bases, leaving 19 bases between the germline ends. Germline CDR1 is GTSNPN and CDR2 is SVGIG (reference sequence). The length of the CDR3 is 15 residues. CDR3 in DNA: TGTGCCTGGCAGGCCCAAAACGTCCCCCCCTACGAGCAGTACTTC. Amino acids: CAWQAQNVPPYEQYF. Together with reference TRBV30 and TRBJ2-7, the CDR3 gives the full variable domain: SQTIHQWPATLVQPVGSPLSLECTVEGTSNPNLYWYRQAAGRGLQLLFYSVGIGQISSEVPQNLSASRPQDRQFILSSKKLLLSDSGFYLCAWQAQNVPPYEQYFGPGTRLTVT.

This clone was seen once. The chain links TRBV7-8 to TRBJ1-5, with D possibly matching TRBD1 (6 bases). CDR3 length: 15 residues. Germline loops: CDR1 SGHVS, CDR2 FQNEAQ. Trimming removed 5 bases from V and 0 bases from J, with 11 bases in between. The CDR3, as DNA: TGTGCCAGCAGCGCACGACAGGATAGCAATCAGCCCCAGCATTTT. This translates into CASSARQDSNQPQHF. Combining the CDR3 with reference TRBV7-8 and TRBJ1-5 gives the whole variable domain GAGVSQSPRYKVAKRGQDVALRCDPISGHVSLFWYQQALGQGPEFLTYFQNEAQLDKSGLPSDRFFAERPEGSVSTLKIQRTQQEDSAVYLCASSARQDSNQPQHFGDGTRLSIL.

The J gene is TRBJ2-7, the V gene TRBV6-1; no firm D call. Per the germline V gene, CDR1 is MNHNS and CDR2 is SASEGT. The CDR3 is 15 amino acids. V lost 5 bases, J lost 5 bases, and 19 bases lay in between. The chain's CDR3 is CASSRVYSTRDEQYF. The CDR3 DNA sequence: TGTGCCAGCAGTCGGGTCTACTCTACTCGGGACGAGCAGTACTTC.

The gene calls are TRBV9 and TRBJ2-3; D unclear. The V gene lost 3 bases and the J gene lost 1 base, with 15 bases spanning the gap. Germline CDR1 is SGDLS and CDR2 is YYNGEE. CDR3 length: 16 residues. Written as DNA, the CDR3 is TGTGCCAGCAGCGCTGATTTAGCAGCACGCACAGATACGCAGTATTTT. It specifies CASSADLAARTDTQYF.

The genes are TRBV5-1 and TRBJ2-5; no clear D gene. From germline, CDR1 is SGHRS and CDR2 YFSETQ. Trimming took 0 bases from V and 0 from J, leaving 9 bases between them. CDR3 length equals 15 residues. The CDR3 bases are TGCGCCAGCAGCTTGGCCGGAACGAACCAAGAGACCCAGTACTTC. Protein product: CASSLAGTNQETQYF.

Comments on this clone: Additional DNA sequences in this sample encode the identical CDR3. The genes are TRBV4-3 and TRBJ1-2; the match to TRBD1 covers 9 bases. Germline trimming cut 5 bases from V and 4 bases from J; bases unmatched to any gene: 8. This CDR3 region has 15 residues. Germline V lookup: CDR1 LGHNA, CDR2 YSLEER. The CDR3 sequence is CASSLSTGGSYGYTF. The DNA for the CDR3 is TGCGCCAGCAGCTTGTCCACAGGGGGCAGCTATGGCTACACCTTC.

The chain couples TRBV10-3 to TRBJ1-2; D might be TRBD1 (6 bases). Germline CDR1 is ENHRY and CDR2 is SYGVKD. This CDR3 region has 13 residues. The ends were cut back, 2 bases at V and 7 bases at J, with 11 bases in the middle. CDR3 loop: CAISENRESGYTF. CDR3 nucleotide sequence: TGTGCCATCAGTGAGAACAGGGAGAGTGGCTACACCTTC.

CDR3 sequence (DNA): TGCGCCAGCAGCCATGGGGGGGCGAAGCAGTTCTTC. Protein: CASSHGGAKQFF. The chain has TRBV4-3 and TRBJ2-1, with TRBD2 as a possible D gene (7 bases). CDR1 and CDR2 (germline): LGHNA, YSLEER. The CDR3 loop spans 12 amino acids. V was trimmed by 3 bases and J by 11 bases, leaving 11 bases between them.

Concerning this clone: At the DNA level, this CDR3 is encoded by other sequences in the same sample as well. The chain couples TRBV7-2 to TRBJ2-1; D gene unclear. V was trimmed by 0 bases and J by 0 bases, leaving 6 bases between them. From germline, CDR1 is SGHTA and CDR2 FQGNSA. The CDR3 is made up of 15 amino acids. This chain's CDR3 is CASSLARSSYNEQFF. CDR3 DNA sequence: TGTGCCAGCAGCTTAGCAAGGAGCTCCTACAATGAGCAGTTCTTC.

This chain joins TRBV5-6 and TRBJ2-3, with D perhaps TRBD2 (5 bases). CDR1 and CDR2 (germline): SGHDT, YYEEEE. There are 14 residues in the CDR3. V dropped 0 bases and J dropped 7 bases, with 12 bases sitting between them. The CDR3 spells CASSLVGVGNTQYF. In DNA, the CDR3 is TGTGCCAGCAGCTTGGTCGGGGTCGGGAATACGCAGTATTTT.

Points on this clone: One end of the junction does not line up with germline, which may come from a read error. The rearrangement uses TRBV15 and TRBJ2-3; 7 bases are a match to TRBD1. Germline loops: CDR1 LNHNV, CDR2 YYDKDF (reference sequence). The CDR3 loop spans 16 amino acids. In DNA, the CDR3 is TGTGCCACCGGCAGAGAACAGGGGCCTTTCACAGATACGCAGTATTTT. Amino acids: CATGREQGPFTDTQYF. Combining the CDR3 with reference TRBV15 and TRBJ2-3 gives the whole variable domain DAMVIQNPRYQVTQFGKPVTLSCSQTLNHNVMYWYQQKSSQAPKLLFHYYDKDFNNEADTPDNFQSRRPNTSFCFLDIRSPGLGDTAMYLCATGREQGPFTDTQYFGPGTRLTVL.

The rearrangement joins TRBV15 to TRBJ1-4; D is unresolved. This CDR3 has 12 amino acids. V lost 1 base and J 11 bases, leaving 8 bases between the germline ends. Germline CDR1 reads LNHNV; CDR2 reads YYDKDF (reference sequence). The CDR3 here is CATSRVDGKLFF. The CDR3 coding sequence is TGTGCCACCAGCAGAGTCGACGGGAAACTGTTTTTT.

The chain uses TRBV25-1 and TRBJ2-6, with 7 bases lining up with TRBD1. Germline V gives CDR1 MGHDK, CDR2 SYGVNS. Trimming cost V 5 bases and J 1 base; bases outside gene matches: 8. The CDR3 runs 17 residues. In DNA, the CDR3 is TGTGCCAGCAGTATAAGACAGGGTCTGTCTGGGGCCAACGTCCTGACTTTC. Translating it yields CASSIRQGLSGANVLTF.